A single sample gave rise to the 22 T cell receptor beta chains below, sequenced in a study of blood T cell repertoires in COVID-19. Profiling relied on immunoSEQ multiplex PCR, and the TCRdb table lists in-frame clones only, not all of them. There are roughly 250,000 clones in the sample; 80% to 85% occur only once, and around 4.4% lies in the top ten. The sequencing sample was made of peripheral blood. The origin of the receptors is a man aged 50-59 years with active or convalescent COVID-19.

The chain recombines TRBV10-3 with TRBJ2-7, with 10 bases matching TRBD1. Germline values: CDR1 ENHRY, CDR2 SYGVKD. J was trimmed by 3 bases and V by 6 bases; bases with no gene match: 8. This CDR3 is built from 15 residues. CDR3 loop: CAISTGTGENYEQYF. CDR3 bases: TGTGCCATCAGCACCGGGACAGGGGAGAACTACGAGCAGTACTTC.

The chain combines TRBV15 with TRBJ2-7; TRBD1 is a possible D gene (6 bases). This CDR3 spans 12 amino acids. Trimming cost V 5 bases and J 2 bases, with 7 bases left between them. Germline assignment: CDR1 LNHNV and CDR2 YYDKDF (reference sequence). CDR3 residues: CATSGQTYEQYF. CDR3 nucleotide sequence: TGTGCCACCAGCGGACAGACCTACGAGCAGTACTTC. The entire variable domain, with the rest obtained from reference TRBV15 and TRBJ2-7, is as follows: DAMVIQNPRYQVTQFGKPVTLSCSQTLNHNVMYWYQQKSSQAPKLLFHYYDKDFNNEADTPDNFQSRRPNTSFCFLDIRSPGLGDTAMYLCATSGQTYEQYFGPGTRLTVT.

The chain uses TRBV6-2 or TRBV6-3 and TRBJ2-7; D possibly corresponds to TRBD1 (6 bases). Germline V gives CDR1 MNHEY, CDR2 SVGEGT. Deletions cut 5 bases from V and 6 bases from J, with 11 bases between. This CDR3 has 12 residues. The CDR3 DNA reads as TGTGCCAGCAGTCAGGGGAGCAGCGAGCAGTACTTC. Its translation is CASSQGSSEQYF.

The chain uses TRBV5-4 and TRBJ2-5; 7 positions match TRBD1. The trim removed 3 bases at V and 2 bases at J, leaving 4 bases unmatched. Germline V CDR1 and CDR2: SGHNT, YYREEE (reference sequence). The CDR3 contains 14 residues. The CDR3 DNA follows: TGTGCCAGCAGCTGGGGCAGGGGGCAAGAGACCCAGTACTTC. Its protein is CASSWGRGQETQYF.

The gene calls are TRBV2 and TRBJ2-3, with 9 bases aligning to TRBD2. The CDR3 is made up of 16 amino acids. V was pared by 2 bases and J by 5 bases, with 8 bases of the junction left unmatched. Germline V gene data show CDR1 as SNHLY and CDR2 as FYNNEI. The CDR3 coding sequence is TGTGCCAGCAGTGAACCGGGACTAGCTGGAATAGATACGCAGTATTTT. Translating it yields CASSEPGLAGIDTQYF.

V is TRBV2 and J is TRBJ1-4; tentative D call: TRBD1 (6 bases). Trimming pared 4 bases from V and 1 base from J, leaving 7 bases between. There are 14 residues in the CDR3. Germline V CDR1 and CDR2: SNHLY, FYNNEI. The CDR3 DNA follows: TGTGCCAGCAGTGTACAGGGAACTAATGAAAAACTGTTTTTT. This translates into CASSVQGTNEKLFF. Drawing the rest from reference TRBV2 and TRBJ1-4, the complete variable domain is EPEVTQTPSHQVTQMGQEVILRCVPISNHLYFYWYRQILGQKVEFLVSFYNNEISEKSEIFDDQFSVERPDGSNFTLKIRSTKLEDSAMYFCASSVQGTNEKLFFGSGTQLSVL.

The chain employs TRBV19 and TRBJ2-3; TRBD2 is a possible D gene (6 bases). CDR1 and CDR2 from the germline V gene are LNHDA and SQIVND (reference sequence). The CDR3 loop spans 14 amino acids. Trimming pared 3 bases from V and 2 bases from J, leaving 9 bases between. The CDR3 nucleotides are TGTGCCAGTAGTATGGGACTCCTCACAGATACGCAGTATTTT. It yields the protein CASSMGLLTDTQYF. Together with reference TRBV19 and TRBJ2-3, the CDR3 gives the full variable domain: DGGITQSPKYLFRKEGQNVTLSCEQNLNHDAMYWYRQDPGQGLRLIYYSQIVNDFQKGDIAEGYSVSREKKESFPLTVTSAQKNPTAFYLCASSMGLLTDTQYFGPGTRLTVL.

The V call is TRBV6-2 or TRBV6-3, the J call TRBJ2-7, with D perhaps TRBD1 (6 bases). The V end lost 2 bases, the J end lost 9 bases, and 11 bases lay between the germline ends. There are 12 residues in the CDR3. Germline assignment: CDR1 MNHEY and CDR2 SVGEGT. The CDR3 DNA reads TGTGCCAGCAGTTACGGGGGCCCTCGGCAGTACTTC. The encoded protein is CASSYGGPRQYF.

The chain employs TRBV7-2 and TRBJ2-1; 12 nucleotides line up with TRBD2. Germline values: CDR1 SGHTA, CDR2 FQGNSA. The CDR3 sequence is 16 residues long. V lost 4 bases, J lost 8 bases, and 9 bases stayed unmatched. The CDR3 here is CASSSGGLAGKDEQFF. The DNA for the CDR3 is TGTGCCAGCAGCTCGGGGGGACTAGCGGGCAAGGATGAGCAGTTCTTC. The entire variable domain, with the rest obtained from reference TRBV7-2 and TRBJ2-1, is as follows: GAGVSQSPSNKVTEKGKDVELRCDPISGHTALYWYRQSLGQGLEFLIYFQGNSAPDKSGLPSDRFSAERTGGSVSTLTIQRTQQEDSAVYLCASSSGGLAGKDEQFFGPGTRLTVL.

The chain links TRBV9 to TRBJ2-1, with a tentative D call TRBD1 (5 bases). V dropped 0 bases and J dropped 1 base, with 14 bases sitting between them. Germline V lookup: CDR1 SGDLS, CDR2 YYNGEE. This CDR3 is 17 amino acids long. As DNA, the CDR3 is TGTGCCAGCAGCGTAGCGGATACAGGCCATTCCTACAATGAGCAGTTCTTC. Translating it yields CASSVADTGHSYNEQFF.

For this clone: A much larger clone is a single base away; this may be a read error. This CDR3 is also generated by other DNA sequences in the sample. V gene TRBV18 combines with J gene TRBJ1-2, with a tentative D call TRBD1 (5 bases). The V and J ends lost 0 bases and 4 bases respectively, with 9 bases between them. CDR1 and CDR2 (germline): KGHSH, LQKENI. The length of the CDR3 is 14 residues. In DNA, the CDR3 is TGTGCCAGCTCACCACCGACAGAGAGCTATGGCTACACCTTC. This gives the protein CASSPPTESYGYTF.

The chain uses TRBV7-9 and TRBJ2-3, with 9 bases identical to TRBD2. This CDR3 has 15 amino acids. Germline CDR1 and CDR2: SEHNR and FQNEAQ (reference sequence). V lost 2 bases and J lost 2; bases outside the gene matches: 2. CDR3 residues: CASSLSSGDTDTQYF. The CDR3 DNA reads as TGTGCCAGCAGCTTATCTAGCGGGGACACAGATACGCAGTATTTT. The full variable domain, with the rest looked up from reference TRBV7-9 and TRBJ2-3, is DTGVSQNPRHKITKRGQNVTFRCDPISEHNRLYWYRQTLGQGPEFLTYFQNEAQLEKSRLLSDRFSAERPKGSFSTLEIQRTEQGDSAMYLCASSLSSGDTDTQYFGPGTRLTVL.

CDR3 amino acids: CASSDSYNEQFF. The CDR3 region has the DNA TGTGCCAGCAGTGACAGCTACAATGAGCAGTTCTTC. The chain links TRBV2 to TRBJ2-1; D uncertain. Germline CDR1 reads SNHLY; CDR2 reads FYNNEI. The germline V and J ends were trimmed by 3 bases and 3 bases, with 3 bases remaining between them. The CDR3 runs 12 residues.

V usage is TRBV7-3 and J usage is TRBJ2-2; 7 bases fit TRBD1. CDR3 length equals 14 residues. Looked up from germline, CDR1 is SGHTA and CDR2 is FQGTGA. Losses at the gene ends were 6 bases for V and 2 bases for J; bases not matched to a gene: 3. The CDR3 coding sequence is TGTGCCAGCAGGACAGGGAGTAACACCGGGGAGCTGTTTTTT. Protein product: CASRTGSNTGELFF.

The rearrangement uses TRBV7-7 and TRBJ2-7, with a weak D call TRBD1 (5 bases). CDR1 is SSHAT and CDR2 is FNYEAQ in the germline V gene (reference sequence). The CDR3 covers 15 residues. V lost 5 bases to trimming and J lost 5 bases, with 19 bases between them. Here the CDR3 DNA reads TGTGCCAGCAGCCCCGGCCCCCCAGGGCTCCACGAGCAGTACTTC. It yields the protein CASSPGPPGLHEQYF.

The J gene is TRBJ2-7, the V gene TRBV5-4; TRBD2 agrees at 7 bases. CDR1 SGHNT and CDR2 YYREEE come from the germline V gene (reference sequence). The CDR3 runs 15 residues. V dropped 0 bases and J dropped 0; count of bases not matched to a gene: 3. The CDR3 DNA reads as TGTGCCAGCAGCTTGGAGCTAGCGGCCTCCTACGAGCAGTACTTC. It encodes CASSLELAASYEQYF. The variable domain in full, with the rest retrieved from reference TRBV5-4 and TRBJ2-7, is ETGVTQSPTHLIKTRGQQVTLRCSSQSGHNTVSWYQQALGQGPQFIFQYYREEENGRGNFPPRFSGLQFPNYSSELNVNALELDDSALYLCASSLELAASYEQYFGPGTRLTVT.

This clone was seen more than once but under ten times. The rearrangement joins TRBV7-9 to TRBJ2-1, with 10 bases fitting TRBD2. The CDR3 contains 17 residues. Germline V CDR1 and CDR2: SEHNR, FQNEAQ (reference sequence). V was clipped by 2 bases and J by 8 bases; unmatched bases: 12. DNA for the CDR3: TGTGCCAGCAGCTTACTTGCCAGCGGGGGGGTTAGCGATGAGCAGTTCTTC. Amino acids: CASSLLASGGVSDEQFF.

The chain has TRBV7-2 and TRBJ2-1, with 13 bases identical to TRBD2. The CDR3 loop spans 17 amino acids. Looked up from germline, CDR1 is SGHTA and CDR2 is FQGNSA. J was trimmed by 0 bases and V by 5 bases; bases with no gene match: 4. This CDR3 is CASSQGLAGSSYNEQFF. The CDR3 nucleotides read TGTGCCAGCAGCCAGGGACTAGCGGGGAGCTCCTACAATGAGCAGTTCTTC.

This clone came up once. The chain combines TRBV15 with TRBJ1-2; D possibly corresponds to TRBD1 (6 bases). The CDR3 is 15 amino acids. With 3 bases removed from V and 0 bases from J, the gap between germline ends came to 11 bases. Germline-derived CDR1 and CDR2 are LNHNV and YYDKDF (reference sequence). The CDR3 bases are TGTGCCACCAGCAGGGAAGACAGGCCTAACTATGGCTACACCTTC. Translated, it gives CATSREDRPNYGYTF.

This clone occurred once. The CDR3 DNA follows: TGTGCCTGGAGCGACGGACAGTCCTCTGGAAACACCATATATTTT. Translation: CAWSDGQSSGNTIYF. The chain combines TRBV30 with TRBJ1-3; D is perhaps TRBD1 (6 bases). V lost 3 bases and J 0 bases, leaving 12 bases between the germline ends. CDR1 is GTSNPN, CDR2 SVGIG, per germline (reference sequence). The CDR3 loop spans 15 amino acids. Complete variable domain (other parts from reference TRBV30 and TRBJ1-3): SQTIHQWPATLVQPVGSPLSLECTVEGTSNPNLYWYRQAAGRGLQLLFYSVGIGQISSEVPQNLSASRPQDRQFILSSKKLLLSDSGFYLCAWSDGQSSGNTIYFGEGSWLTVV.

The table lists this clone with a count of one. The chain couples TRBV9 to TRBJ2-7, with D possibly being TRBD2 (7 bases). From germline, CDR1 is SGDLS and CDR2 YYNGEE. Between the trimmed V and J ends, which lost 0 bases and 4 bases, there was a span of 14 bases. The CDR3 contains 15 residues. For the CDR3, the DNA is TGTGCCAGCAGCGTAGGAGGGGGGGCTCGTTACGAGCAGTACTTC. Encoded protein: CASSVGGGARYEQYF.

The J gene is TRBJ2-1, the V gene TRBV6-5; 7 positions match TRBD2. After removal of 2 bases from V and 4 bases from J, the junction contained 5 bases not matched to a gene. Germline values: CDR1 MNHEY, CDR2 SVGAGI. The CDR3 covers 15 residues. The CDR3 nucleotides are TGTGCCAGCAGTTACAGGGGACTAATGTACAATGAGCAGTTCTTC. Amino acids: CASSYRGLMYNEQFF.